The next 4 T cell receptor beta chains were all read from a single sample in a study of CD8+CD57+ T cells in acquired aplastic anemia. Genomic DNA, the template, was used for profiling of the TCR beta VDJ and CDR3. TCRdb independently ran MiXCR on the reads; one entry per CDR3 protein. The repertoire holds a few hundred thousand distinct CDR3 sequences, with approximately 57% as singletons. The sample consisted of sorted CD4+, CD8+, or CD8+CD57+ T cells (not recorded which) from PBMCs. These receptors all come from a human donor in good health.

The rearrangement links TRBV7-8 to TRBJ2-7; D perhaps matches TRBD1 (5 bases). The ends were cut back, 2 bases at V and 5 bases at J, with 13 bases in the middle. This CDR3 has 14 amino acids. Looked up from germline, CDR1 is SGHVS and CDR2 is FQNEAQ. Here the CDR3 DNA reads TGTGCCAGCAGCTTAAACAGGCCGGGCGACGAGCAGTACTTC. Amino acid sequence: CASSLNRPGDEQYF.

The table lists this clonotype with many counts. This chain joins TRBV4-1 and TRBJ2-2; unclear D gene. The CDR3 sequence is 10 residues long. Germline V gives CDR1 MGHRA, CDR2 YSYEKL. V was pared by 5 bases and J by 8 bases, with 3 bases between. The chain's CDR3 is CASSGGELFF. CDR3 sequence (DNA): TGCGCCAGCAGCGGGGGGGAGCTGTTTTTT.

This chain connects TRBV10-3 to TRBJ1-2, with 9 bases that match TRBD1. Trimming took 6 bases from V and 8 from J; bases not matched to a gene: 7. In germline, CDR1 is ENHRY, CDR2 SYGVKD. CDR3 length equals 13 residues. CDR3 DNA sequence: TGTGCCATCAGCTGGGACAGGGAAGCGGGCTACACCTTC. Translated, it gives CAISWDREAGYTF.

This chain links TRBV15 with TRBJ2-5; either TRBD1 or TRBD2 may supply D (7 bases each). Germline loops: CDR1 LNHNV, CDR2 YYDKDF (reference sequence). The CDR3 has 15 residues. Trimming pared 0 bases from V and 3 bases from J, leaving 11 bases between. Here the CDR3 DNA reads TGTGCCACCAGCAGAGACGCAGGGGGGGAAGAGACCCAGTACTTC. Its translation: CATSRDAGGEETQYF.